This T cell receptor beta chain was sequenced in a study of early T cells in non-severe SARS-CoV-2 infection. General study results and limits: Matching results from VDJdb favored anti-spike CD8 responses, leaving private and CD4 specificities undetected.

Unique molecular identifiers were added to individual cDNA molecules. TCRdb reanalysed the 5' RACE reads using MiXCR and keeps one entry per CDR3 protein. This sample carries about 44,000 distinct CDR3 sequences, around 6.1% of them seen once, and the ten largest clones take less than 25%. The CDR3 length is 14 residues. Germline V gives CDR1 SGHNT, CDR2 YENEEA. V lost 4 bases and J 9 bases, leaving 16 bases between the germline ends. This clonotype was recorded at least ten times. Its matching antigen is unknown. The sample was whole blood, taken at baseline. This chain uses TRBV11-3 with TRBJ2-1, with D possibly TRBD1 on 6 matching bases. This TCR was recovered from an adult who was a healthcare worker with PCR-confirmed SARS-CoV-2 infection or an uninfected control (not recorded which). The DNA for the CDR3 is TGTGCCAGCAGCTCAAGTCACAGGGTCGGTGAGCAGTTCTTC. This encodes CASSSSHRVGEQFF.